The 28 T cell receptor beta chains below all came from one sample that was sequenced in a study of neurological immune-mediated disorders. TCRdb independently ran MiXCR on the 5' RACE reads; one entry per CDR3 protein. The sample holds about 48,000 distinct CDR3 sequences, about 25% seen once. The sample taken for sequencing was PBMCs. The receptors derive from a woman between 65 and 79 years old in good health.

A single count supports this clonotype. The chain combines TRBV29-1 with TRBJ1-2; D perhaps matches TRBD1 (6 bases). CDR1 and CDR2 (germline): SQVTM, ANQGSEA. The CDR3 sequence is 15 residues long. V gave up 3 bases and J gave up 4 bases, with 18 bases separating them. The CDR3 reads CSVESGTREFYGYTF. The CDR3 DNA reads as TGCAGCGTTGAGTCCGGGACACGGGAATTCTATGGCTACACCTTC.

In its sample, this clonotype was seen a few times. The CDR3 is CASSLTPGPLQTGWFF. The CDR3, as DNA: TGTGCCAGCTCACTTACGCCGGGACCCCTTCAAACGGGATGGTTCTTC. The chain recombines TRBV18 with TRBJ2-1; D tentatively fits TRBD1 or TRBD2 (5 bases each). The CDR3 is 16 residues long. Trimming pared 4 bases from V and 15 bases from J, leaving 28 bases between. The V gene's germline CDR1 is KGHSH and CDR2 LQKENI. The full variable domain, completed using reference TRBV18 and TRBJ2-1, is NAGVMQNPRHLVRRRGQEARLRCSPMKGHSHVYWYRQLPEEGLKFMVYLQKENIIDESGMPKERFSAEFPKEGPSILRIQQVVRGDSAAYFCASSLTPGPLQTGWFFGPGTRLTVL.

This clonotype was recorded many times. The rearrangement joins TRBV7-2 to TRBJ2-7; TRBD1 is a possible D gene (6 bases). This CDR3 is built from 14 residues. CDR1 is SGHTA and CDR2 is FQGNSA in the germline V gene. V lost 7 bases and J 5 bases, leaving 18 bases between the germline ends. The CDR3 bases are TGTGCCAGCACCCCCTCTTTCAGGGGAGACGAGCAGTACTTC. It translates to CASTPSFRGDEQYF.

Only a few counts were recorded for this clonotype. The genes are TRBV5-1 and TRBJ2-1; 8 nucleotides line up with TRBD2. Trimming took 2 bases from V and 6 from J; bases not matched to a gene: 7. CDR1 SGHRS and CDR2 YFSETQ come from the germline V gene. CDR3 length equals 15 residues. The CDR3 is CASSFGTSFRNEQFF. The CDR3 DNA reads TGCGCCAGCAGCTTCGGGACTAGTTTCCGCAATGAGCAGTTCTTC.

This clonotype was seen ten or more times. This chain joins TRBV2 and TRBJ2-3, with 11 bases that match TRBD2. The CDR3 runs to 17 residues. Per germline, CDR1 SNHLY and CDR2 FYNNEI. The junction had 5 bases not matched to a gene; V was cut back by 1 base and J by 2 bases. The DNA for the CDR3 is TGTGCCAGCAGTGAAGGACTAGCGGGAACCTACACAGATACGCAGTATTTT. Translating it yields CASSEGLAGTYTDTQYF.

The rearrangement links TRBV5-4 to TRBJ1-2, with D possibly TRBD1 on 6 matching bases. CDR1 and CDR2 from the germline V gene are SGHNT and YYREEE (reference sequence). The V end lost 4 bases, the J end lost 5 bases, and 18 bases lay between the germline ends. The CDR3 is made up of 15 amino acids. The DNA of the CDR3 is TGTGCCAGCAGCCTCGTGACCCTGGACAGTTATGGCTACACCTTC. This gives the protein CASSLVTLDSYGYTF.

V usage is TRBV7-2 and J usage is TRBJ2-1; 12 bases map to TRBD2. The CDR3 is made up of 16 amino acids. Germline V gene data show CDR1 as SGHTA and CDR2 as FQGNSA. Unmatched junction bases numbered 6, after V lost 2 bases and J lost 7 bases. The CDR3 DNA is TGTGCCAGCAGCTTAATGGCTAGCGGGGGGGCAAATGAGCAGTTCTTC. This codes for CASSLMASGGANEQFF.

In this sample, this clonotype turned up many times. This chain links TRBV19 with TRBJ2-3; TRBD2 matches at 13 bases. The CDR3 is made up of 14 amino acids. Germline V gene sequence: CDR1 LNHDA, CDR2 SQIVND (reference sequence). Trimming removed 9 bases from V and 6 bases from J; junction bases left unmatched: 6. CDR3 coding DNA: TGTGCCAGCCGACTAGCGGGGGGACGGGATACGCAGTATTTT. This gives the protein CASRLAGGRDTQYF.

This clonotype was found many times. The chain recombines TRBV20-1 with TRBJ2-1, with D perhaps matching TRBD2 (6 bases). This CDR3 has 17 residues. The germline V and J ends were trimmed by 5 bases and 1 base, with 21 bases remaining between them. Germline V gene data show CDR1 as DFQATT and CDR2 as SNEGSKA (reference sequence). The CDR3, as DNA: TGCAGTGCTTCTTCCCTGAGGGTAGCGGATTCCTACAATGAGCAGTTCTTC. This translates into CSASSLRVADSYNEQFF.

The rearrangement links TRBV5-1 to TRBJ2-3; D possibly corresponds to TRBD2 (6 bases). CDR3 length: 17 amino acids. Germline CDR1 is SGHRS and CDR2 is YFSETQ. V lost 4 bases and J lost 5, with 23 bases in between. CDR3 in amino acids: CASSIPHSGSVGDTQYF. The CDR3 nucleotides are TGCGCCAGCAGCATACCCCATAGCGGTTCAGTCGGAGATACGCAGTATTTT.

In its sample, this clonotype was seen a few times. This is likely a read error, given that the CDR3 carries no conserved phenylalanine or tryptophan at its end. The chain has TRBV5-1 and TRBJ2-7, with D tentatively TRBD2 (5 bases). Germline V gene lookup returns CDR1 SGHRS and CDR2 YFSETQ. V was trimmed by 6 bases and J by 3 bases, leaving 13 bases between them. The CDR3 is 13 amino acids. The CDR3 reads CASNFEGSYEQYL. CDR3 sequence (DNA): TGCGCCAGCAACTTCGAGGGTAGCTACGAGCAGTACCTC.

At least ten counts were recorded for this clonotype. V usage is TRBV19 and J usage is TRBJ2-1; 8 bases agree with TRBD1. Germline assignment: CDR1 LNHDA and CDR2 SQIVND (reference sequence). With V trimmed by 5 bases and J by 3 bases, 6 bases remained unmatched. This CDR3 comprises 15 residues. CDR3 nucleotide sequence: TGTGCCAGTAGTCCCAGACAGGGGATCTACAATGAGCAGTTCTTC. This codes for CASSPRQGIYNEQFF.

This clonotype was recorded at least ten times. V is TRBV20-1 and J is TRBJ2-7; TRBD2 matches at 8 bases. Trimming took 0 bases from V and 3 from J; bases not matched to a gene: 7. The CDR3 is 15 residues long. Germline-derived CDR1 and CDR2 are DFQATT and SNEGSKA (reference sequence). CDR3 region: CSARDRLAGHYEQYF. The CDR3 bases are TGCAGTGCTAGAGATCGGCTAGCGGGCCACTACGAGCAGTACTTC.

Turning to this clonotype: A much bigger clone sits one base away, suggesting this may be a read error. This chain joins TRBV5-1 and TRBJ2-7; the match to TRBD1 covers 7 bases. There are 14 residues in the CDR3. Germline-derived CDR1 and CDR2 are SGHRS and YFSETQ. The CDR3 bases are TGCACCAGCAGCTTACTTACAGGGGCCGACGAGCAGTACTTC. It codes for CTSSLLTGADEQYF.

This clonotype was seen repeatedly, ten times or more. V is TRBV12-3 or TRBV12-4 and J is TRBJ2-5; D could derive from TRBD1 or TRBD2 (6 bases each). The CDR3 has 14 amino acids. The ends were cut back, 3 bases at V and 4 bases at J, with 12 bases in the middle. The CDR3 coding sequence is TGTGCCAGCAGTTTTAATGAGGGGGGAGAGACCCAGTACTTC. It translates to CASSFNEGGETQYF.

At least ten counts were recorded for this clonotype. The chain is built from TRBV3-1 and TRBJ2-3; no firm D call. V was cut by 0 bases and J by 6 bases, with 13 bases left in between. CDR1 is LGHDT and CDR2 is YNNKEL in the germline V gene (reference sequence). The CDR3 runs 15 residues. The CDR3 region is CASSQDPSRVDTQYF. For the CDR3, the DNA is TGTGCCAGCAGCCAAGATCCGAGTCGGGTCGATACGCAGTATTTT.

This clonotype was counted ten times or more. V usage is TRBV6-2 or TRBV6-3 and J usage is TRBJ1-1; tentative D call: TRBD1 (5 bases). Trimming pared 7 bases from V and 1 base from J, leaving 10 bases between. CDR3 length equals 13 residues. Per germline, CDR1 MNHEY and CDR2 SVGEGT. The CDR3 loop reads CASTRARNTEAFF. CDR3 nucleotide sequence: TGTGCCAGCACCAGGGCCCGGAACACTGAAGCTTTCTTT.

This clonotype was seen repeatedly, ten times or more. V usage is TRBV28 and J usage is TRBJ2-7, with D hard to call. The V gene's germline CDR1 is MDHEN and CDR2 SYDVKM. V lost 6 bases to trimming and J lost 0 bases, with 15 bases between them. This CDR3 has 15 residues. The CDR3 DNA sequence: TGTGCCAGCAGCCCCTTCGGACGGTACTCCTACGAGCAGTACTTC. The encoded protein is CASSPFGRYSYEQYF.

Details on this clonotype: The germline gene is not matched at one end of the junction; a read error may be the cause. The chain links TRBV5-1 to TRBJ1-1; perhaps TRBD1 as D (5 bases). The CDR3 contains 14 residues. Germline loops: CDR1 SGHRS, CDR2 YFSETQ. DNA for the CDR3: TGCGCCAGAAGCACCGGGGCAGAGGGCACTGAAGCTCTCTTT. It yields the protein CARSTGAEGTEALF.

This clonotype was detected many times. The chain joins TRBV5-1 to TRBJ2-7; 15 nucleotides match TRBD2. The CDR3 spans 16 residues. Germline CDR1 SGHRS, CDR2 YFSETQ. V lost 6 bases to trimming and J lost 5 bases; unmatched junction nucleotides: 9. The CDR3 bases are TGCGCCAGCACTCCCCTTGGACTAGCGGGAGGGGACGAGCAGTACTTC. Its protein is CASTPLGLAGGDEQYF.

This clonotype was seen repeatedly, ten times or more. The V and J genes are TRBV5-1 and TRBJ2-3, with D unclear. The CDR3 spans 14 residues. The ends were cut back, 1 base at V and 1 base at J, with 7 bases in the middle. CDR1 is SGHRS and CDR2 is YFSETQ in the germline V gene. The CDR3 bases are TGCGCCAGCAGCTTGACGGTCGGCACAGATACGCAGTATTTT. Residues: CASSLTVGTDTQYF.

This clonotype is a singleton in its sample. The V gene is TRBV3-1, the J gene TRBJ2-7; 9 positions match TRBD1. The CDR3 runs 11 residues. Germline CDR1 is LGHDT and CDR2 is YNNKEL (reference sequence). CDR3 loop: CVISPGTGLYF. CDR3 nucleotides: TGTGTCATCAGCCCCGGGACAGGGCTGTACTTC.

This clonotype was counted many times. The chain joins TRBV2 to TRBJ2-2; D is unclear. V shed 7 bases and J shed 1 base, with 7 bases lying between them. The CDR3 spans 13 residues. Germline lookup yields CDR1 SNHLY and CDR2 FYNNEI. The DNA of the CDR3 is TGTGCCAGCAACTCCAAGAACACCGGGGAGCTGTTTTTT. This sequence encodes CASNSKNTGELFF.

This clonotype was recorded at least ten times. The J gene is TRBJ2-3, the V gene TRBV7-9; D is unclear. The length of the CDR3 is 13 residues. Germline V CDR1 and CDR2: SEHNR, FQNEAQ (reference sequence). V dropped 7 bases and J dropped 4 bases, with 12 bases sitting between them. CDR3 amino acids: CASTTTSADTQYF. CDR3 DNA: TGTGCCAGCACCACGACGTCGGCAGATACGCAGTATTTT.

This clonotype was recorded at least ten times. V gene TRBV18 combines with J gene TRBJ2-3, with TRBD2 as a possible D gene (6 bases). The CDR3 spans 13 residues. CDR1 and CDR2 from the germline V gene are KGHSH and LQKENI. V shed 3 bases and J shed 9 bases, with 13 bases lying between them. Here the CDR3 reads CASSPGLEGTQYF. The CDR3 DNA reads as TGTGCCAGCTCACCCGGACTGGAGGGGACGCAGTATTTT.

The chain couples TRBV18 to TRBJ2-2; D unresolved. V dropped 3 bases and J dropped 4 bases, with 12 bases sitting between them. Germline V gene data show CDR1 as KGHSH and CDR2 as LQKENI. The CDR3 length is 15 residues. This CDR3 reads CASSPRHERTGELFF. In DNA, the CDR3 is TGTGCCAGCTCACCTAGACATGAACGCACCGGGGAGCTGTTTTTT.

This clonotype was picked up many times. V gene TRBV5-1 combines with J gene TRBJ1-1; D gene ambiguous. The ends were cut back, 0 bases at V and 6 bases at J, with 12 bases in the middle. Germline CDR1 is SGHRS and CDR2 is YFSETQ. The CDR3 is 14 residues long. CDR3 loop: CASSLGGVRSEAFF. DNA of the CDR3: TGCGCCAGCAGCTTGGGTGGGGTGCGCTCTGAAGCTTTCTTT.

There are many counts of this clonotype. The rearrangement links TRBV5-1 to TRBJ1-1; possibly TRBD1 for D (5 bases). This CDR3 is 14 amino acids long. In germline, CDR1 is SGHRS, CDR2 YFSETQ. Trimming removed 0 bases at V and 2 bases at J, with 8 bases between. CDR3 loop: CASSLAGSNTEAFF. In DNA form, the CDR3 reads TGCGCCAGCAGCTTGGCAGGGTCCAACACTGAAGCTTTCTTT.